The clone carrying this TCR beta chain was found a few times. As yet, its antigen is unknown. Primers for the PCR totalled 60 Vbeta and 13 Jbeta. Repertoires were generated with immunoSEQ multiplex PCR, while TCRdb's copy carries only in-frame clones and drops some. Here the sample spans 120,000 to 150,000 clones, about four fifths being singletons. The sample is drawn from a study of cytomegalovirus exposure and HLA in healthy donors. Looked up from germline, CDR1 is SQVTM and CDR2 is ANQGSEA. V shed 6 bases and J 1 base; nucleotides not matched to a gene: 4. The CDR3 has 13 residues. Study findings and constraints: The authors excluded some V segments, including TRBV6-2 and TRBV6-3, as indistinguishable. Later analysis demonstrated an association between a missense DCLRE1C variant and TCR beta V- and J-gene trimming.

This clonotype originated in a middle-aged woman in good health and CMV-seropositive. The sample consisted of PBMCs. The genes are TRBV29-1 and TRBJ1-1, with 8 bases fitting TRBD1. The CDR3 is CSVTTGGNTEAFF. In DNA form, the CDR3 reads TGCAGCGTCACAACAGGGGGGAACACTGAAGCTTTCTTT. Complete variable domain (other parts from reference TRBV29-1 and TRBJ1-1): SAVISQKPSRDICQRGTSLTIQCQVDSQVTMMFWYRQQPGQSLTLIATANQGSEATYESGFVIDKFPISRPNLTFSTLTVSNMSPEDSSIYLCSVTTGGNTEAFFGQGTRLTVV.